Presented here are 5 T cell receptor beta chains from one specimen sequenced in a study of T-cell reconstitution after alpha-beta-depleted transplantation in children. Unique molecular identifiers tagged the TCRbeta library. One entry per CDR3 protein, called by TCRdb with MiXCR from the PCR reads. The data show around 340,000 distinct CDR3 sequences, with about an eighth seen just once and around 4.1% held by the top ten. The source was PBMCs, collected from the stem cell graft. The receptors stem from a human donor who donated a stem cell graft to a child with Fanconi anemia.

This chain's CDR3 is CASSHPLGQSGQFF. CDR3 DNA sequence: TGCGCCAGCAGCCATCCCCTGGGACAGAGTGGGCAGTTCTTC. V gene TRBV4-1 combines with J gene TRBJ2-1, with 7 positions matching TRBD1. Losses at the gene ends were 3 bases for V and 12 bases for J; bases not matched to a gene: 11. This CDR3 has 14 residues. Germline V gives CDR1 MGHRA, CDR2 YSYEKL.

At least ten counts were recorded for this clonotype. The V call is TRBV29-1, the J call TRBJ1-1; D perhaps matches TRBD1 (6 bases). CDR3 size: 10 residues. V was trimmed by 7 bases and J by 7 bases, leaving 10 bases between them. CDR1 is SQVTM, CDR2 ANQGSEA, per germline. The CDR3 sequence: CSGNRDEAFF. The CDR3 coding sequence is TGCAGCGGTAACAGGGATGAAGCTTTCTTT.

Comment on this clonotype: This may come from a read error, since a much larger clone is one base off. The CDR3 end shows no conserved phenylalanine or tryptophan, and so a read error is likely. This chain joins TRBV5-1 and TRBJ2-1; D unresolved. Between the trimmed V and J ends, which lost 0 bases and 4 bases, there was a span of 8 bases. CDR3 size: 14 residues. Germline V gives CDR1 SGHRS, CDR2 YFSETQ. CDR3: CASSLEPEYNEQFC. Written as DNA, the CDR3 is TGCGCCAGCAGCTTGGAGCCGGAGTACAATGAGCAGTTCTGC.

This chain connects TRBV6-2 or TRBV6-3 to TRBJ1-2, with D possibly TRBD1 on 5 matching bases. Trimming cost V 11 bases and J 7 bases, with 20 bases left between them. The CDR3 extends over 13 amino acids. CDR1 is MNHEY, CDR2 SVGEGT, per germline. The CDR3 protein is CAGRQPASGGYTF. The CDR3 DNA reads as TGTGCCGGGAGACAGCCTGCATCGGGTGGCTACACCTTC.

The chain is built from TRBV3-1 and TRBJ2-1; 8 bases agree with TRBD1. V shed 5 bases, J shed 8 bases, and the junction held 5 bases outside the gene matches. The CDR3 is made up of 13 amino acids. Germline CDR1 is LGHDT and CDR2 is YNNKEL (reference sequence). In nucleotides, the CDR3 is TGTGCCAGCAGCTGGGGACAGGTGTATGAGCAGTTCTTC. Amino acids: CASSWGQVYEQFF.